This TCR beta chain was captured by sequencing in a study of OX40 agonist ivuxolimab in advanced cancers. Per the germline V gene, CDR1 is ENHRY and CDR2 is SYGVKD. The V gene lost 4 bases and the J gene lost 3 bases, with 12 bases spanning the gap. The CDR3 extends over 14 amino acids. Produced via immunoSEQ multiplex PCR; TCRdb's table is partial and in-frame only. The sample includes some 16,000 clones, 77% of them seen just once. Patients were excluded for autoimmune disease history or systemic immunosuppression. This chain connects TRBV10-3 to TRBJ2-5; D might be TRBD2 (6 bases). This specimen consisted of CD4+ or CD8+ T cells sorted from blood, obtained in a trial of the OX40 agonist ivuxolimab. The TCR comes from an adult with an advanced solid tumor such as melanoma, head and neck, liver or kidney cancer. The CDR3, as DNA: TGTGCCATCAGTGGGGGAGGAGGGGAAGAGACCCAGTACTTC. Translated: CAISGGGGEETQYF.